The sequence of this T cell receptor beta chain was determined in a study of patients and donors after allogeneic stem cell transplantation. TCRdb itself ran the RT-PCR reads through MiXCR, one entry per CDR3 protein. The data hold roughly 880,000 distinct CDR3 sequences, with more than 15% observed a single time. The J segment lost 5 bases and the V segment lost 6 bases, leaving 7 bases of the junction unmatched. The CDR3 runs 15 residues. Germline V CDR1 and CDR2: MNHNS, SASEGT. This receptor was identified in a human donor who was either an allogeneic HSCT recipient or a stem cell or donor lymphocyte infusion donor (not recorded which). It is not recorded whose cells these are; they may come from a transplant donor. The sequenced sample consisted of blood, either unsorted or a sorted T cell fraction (not recorded which). This sequence joins TRBV6-1 and TRBJ2-1; 10 nucleotides align to TRBD1. DNA for the CDR3: TGTGCCAGCAGGACAGGGGGCGGGATCCACAATGAGCAGTTCTTC. Protein sequence: CASRTGGGIHNEQFF.